This TCR beta chain was profiled in a study of CD8 T cells in Susac syndrome. RNA, at about 0.45 to 1 ug, was reverse transcribed with random hexamers. An immunoSEQ multiplex PCR generated amplified TCR beta CDR3 products spanning 54 Vbeta and 13 Jbeta. TCRdb re-derived calls from the immunoSEQ multiplex PCR reads in MiXCR, one entry per CDR3 protein. Of around 71,000 distinct CDR3 sequences detected, roughly 93% appear once; the ten largest clones hold around 0.15%. This CDR3 region has 17 residues. Germline V gene data show CDR1 as LGHDT and CDR2 as YNNKEL (reference sequence). After removal of 3 bases from V and 5 bases from J, the junction contained 12 bases not matched to a gene.

This clonotype was sampled from a human donor with Susac syndrome. This sequence joins TRBV3-1 and TRBJ2-7; 11 bases map to TRBD2. The source material was CD4+ T cells from PBMCs. CDR3 nucleotide sequence: TGTGCCAGCAGCCAGGATCCTATAGCGGGGGGGTGGAACGAGCAGTACTTC. This translates into CASSQDPIAGGWNEQYF.